This T cell receptor (beta chain) appears in the sequencing data of a study of blood T cell repertoires in COVID-19 (dated by TCRdb to the early 2020s). Some background on the complete study: Collaborator samples came from the United States, Italy and Spain and covered acute and convalescent phases of COVID-19. The prospective study material was composed of cDNA or gDNA derived from T cells, B-cell-depleted T cells, or PBMCs. The dataset comprised deeply sampled blood TCRbeta repertoires from subjects exposed to, actively infected with, or recovered from COVID-19. The repertoires were released in a freely available public database intended as a resource for research on the immune response to SARS-CoV-2. Samples were obtained from the ongoing ImmuneRACE study (first 160 participants) and from 1,000 to 1,500 subjects provided by 6 global collaborators. Nearly every sample came with metadata listing a de-identified subject ID, COVID-19 status, age in years and sex. HLA class I and class II types, where available, came from metadata supplied by the sample provider rather than from assay-based typing. The study at large found these results: The amount of clinical and demographic metadata varied by source and participant and was provided uncurated.

The immunoSEQ Assay, a bias-controlled multiplex PCR, was used to amplify TCRbeta CDR3 regions from genomic DNA. The source study handled its data this way. The number of nucleated cells in each sample was estimated from the amplification of reference gene primers within the assay. Sequence reads were collapsed and filtered to measure the absolute abundance of every unique TCRbeta CDR3 rearrangement. Productive Simpson clonality was computed per sample as the square root of Simpson's diversity index over productive rearrangements. Sourced from immuneACCESS, this table was stored by TCRdb with only in-frame sequences that have V and J called. A share of the clones is absent; for the studies checked, an unresolved V gene accounts for under half, and the remainder has no known explanation. V, J and clone size are those of that table, while D and trimming were read from the DNA. The sample table shows around 200,000 clones, and roughly 85% are seen once. Around 4.9% of the sample belongs to the ten largest clones.

V has 4 bases trimmed and J has 2 bases trimmed; junction bases matching no gene number 5. Inclusive of the bounding cysteine and phenylalanine, the CDR3 is 15 residues long. Left in the record is the CDR3 DNA by itself, 45 bases read in frame from the first base. In the germline V gene, CDR1 corresponds to MNHEY and CDR2 to SVGAGI. The collaborating institutions used their own protocols to collect whole blood in K2EDTA tubes. Collaborator samples were shipped for TCRbeta analysis as frozen whole blood, isolated PBMCs, or DNA extracted from either sample type. In this sample, this clone turned up once. What antigen it recognizes has not been identified. No much larger clonotype is one base removed from it; base qualities were not supplied.

Sequences were obtained from peripheral blood. The V and J segments used are TRBV6-5 and TRBJ1-1, with 9 bases matching TRBD1. The TCR sequence derives from a woman over 75 with acute or convalescent COVID-19. The DNA sequence follows: TGTGCCAGCAGTTGGACAGGGGTCATCAACACTGAAGCTTTCTTT. Its protein reads: CASSWTGVINTEAFF.